These T cell receptor beta chains were read from a single sample in a study of vaccination effects on CD4 cells after COVID-19. Produced via immunoSEQ multiplex PCR; TCRdb's table is partial and in-frame only. Of around 63,000 clones listed, 70% to 85% were seen once; the top ten hold about 3.5%. The antigens for these receptors are not known. Source: CD4+ T cells from PBMCs cultured with HCoV-OC43 spike peptides, taken before COVID-19 vaccination. Receptors were obtained from a human donor who received a COVID-19 vaccine. CDR3s include the opening cysteine and the closing phenylalanine or tryptophan. A D gene is named only where the DNA matches it firmly. Some rows mark clone size as missing; the rest say once, few, many or name a class of expanded clone.

cdr3_aa: CASSSRGPQGATNYGYTF
cdr3_nt: TGTGCCAGCAGCTCTAGAGGGCCACAGGGTGCTACTAACTATGGCTACACCTTC
v_call: TRBV7-2
j_call: TRBJ1-2
clone_size: -
d_call: -

cdr3_aa: CASSYRGQGNIQYF
cdr3_nt: TGTGCCAGCAGTTATCGGGGACAGGGGAACATTCAGTACTTC
v_call: TRBV27
j_call: TRBJ2-4
clone_size: -
d_call: TRBD1

cdr3_aa: CASSFGAGNNSPLHF
cdr3_nt: TGTGCCAGCAGCTTTGGGGCAGGCAATAATTCACCCCTCCACTTT
v_call: TRBV7-9
j_call: TRBJ1-6
clone_size: few
d_call: -

cdr3_aa: CASSVGLAVIGETQYF
cdr3_nt: TGTGCCAGCAGTGTTGGACTAGCGGTTATAGGGGAGACCCAGTACTTC
v_call: TRBV6-1
j_call: TRBJ2-5
clone_size: -
d_call: TRBD2

cdr3_aa: CASSQDSERAQPQHF
cdr3_nt: TGCGCCAGCAGCCAAGATTCAGAGCGGGCCCAGCCCCAGCATTTT
v_call: TRBV4-1
j_call: TRBJ1-5
clone_size: few
d_call: -

cdr3_aa: CASRVTGQGAAFNEQFF
cdr3_nt: TGTGCCAGCAGGGTTACCGGACAGGGGGCGGCGTTCAATGAGCAGTTCTTC
v_call: TRBV27
j_call: TRBJ2-1
clone_size: -
d_call: TRBD1

cdr3_aa: CASSPDERGGLETQYF
cdr3_nt: TGTGCCAGCAGCCCGGACGAGCGGGGGGGCCTAGAGACCCAGTACTTC
v_call: TRBV5-4
j_call: TRBJ2-5
clone_size: -
d_call: TRBD2

cdr3_aa: CASSVVPGGSGNTIYF
cdr3_nt: TGTGCCAGCAGCGTAGTCCCAGGGGGCTCTGGAAACACCATATATTTT
v_call: TRBV9
j_call: TRBJ1-3
clone_size: -
d_call: TRBD1

cdr3_aa: CATSDPTREKTQYF
cdr3_nt: TGTGCCACCAGTGACCCGACCCGGGAAAAGACCCAGTACTTC
v_call: TRBV24-1
j_call: TRBJ2-5
clone_size: -
d_call: -

cdr3_aa: CASSQGTPDSGNTIYF
cdr3_nt: TGCGCCAGCAGCCAAGGGACACCAGACTCTGGAAACACCATATATTTT
v_call: TRBV4-1
j_call: TRBJ1-3
clone_size: -
d_call: -

cdr3_aa: CASSGQNALAKNIQYF
cdr3_nt: TGTGCCAGCAGCGGACAGAACGCATTAGCCAAAAACATTCAGTACTTC
v_call: TRBV2
j_call: TRBJ2-4
clone_size: -
d_call: -

cdr3_aa: CASSSRRLAETSTDTQYF
cdr3_nt: TGTGCCAGCAGCTCCCGACGGCTGGCGGAAACTAGCACAGATACGCAGTATTTT
v_call: TRBV7-2
j_call: TRBJ2-3
clone_size: -
d_call: -

cdr3_aa: CASSQMDSSGNTIYF
cdr3_nt: TGTGCCAGCAGCCAGATGGACAGCTCTGGAAACACCATATATTTT
v_call: TRBV4-2
j_call: TRBJ1-3
clone_size: -
d_call: -

cdr3_aa: CASSLGLGGTDTQYF
cdr3_nt: TGTGCCAGCAGTCTGGGCCTCGGTGGCACAGATACGCAGTATTTT
v_call: TRBV6-5
j_call: TRBJ2-3
clone_size: -
d_call: -

cdr3_aa: CASSLGTAANTGELFF
cdr3_nt: TGCGCCAGCAGCCTGGGGACAGCCGCGAACACCGGGGAGCTGTTTTTT
v_call: TRBV5-1
j_call: TRBJ2-2
clone_size: few
d_call: TRBD1

cdr3_aa: CASSELAGGLNEQFF
cdr3_nt: TGTGCCAGCTCAGAGCTAGCGGGGGGTTTGAATGAGCAGTTCTTC
v_call: TRBV18
j_call: TRBJ2-1
clone_size: -
d_call: TRBD2

cdr3_aa: CSVPTGIGTEAFF
cdr3_nt: TGCAGCGTCCCGACAGGGATAGGCACTGAAGCTTTCTTT
v_call: TRBV29-1
j_call: TRBJ1-1
clone_size: once
d_call: TRBD1

cdr3_aa: CASSILGGADTQYF
cdr3_nt: TGTGCCAGTAGTATTTTAGGGGGCGCAGATACGCAGTATTTT
v_call: TRBV19
j_call: TRBJ2-3
clone_size: -
d_call: TRBD1

cdr3_aa: CASRDRKNTEAFF
cdr3_nt: TGTGCCAGTAGGGACAGGAAGAACACTGAAGCTTTCTTT
v_call: TRBV19
j_call: TRBJ1-1
clone_size: -
d_call: TRBD1

cdr3_aa: CATSDRVGPYNEQFF
cdr3_nt: TGTGCCACCAGTGATCGAGTTGGTCCCTACAATGAGCAGTTCTTC
v_call: TRBV24-1
j_call: TRBJ2-1
clone_size: -
d_call: -

cdr3_aa: CASRGNRGNTEAFF
cdr3_nt: TGTGCCAGCAGGGGGAACAGGGGGAACACTGAAGCTTTCTTT
v_call: TRBV28
j_call: TRBJ1-1
clone_size: -
d_call: TRBD1

cdr3_aa: CASRVTENQPQHF
cdr3_nt: TGTGCCAGCAGGGTGACAGAGAATCAGCCCCAGCATTTT
v_call: TRBV2
j_call: TRBJ1-5
clone_size: -
d_call: -

cdr3_aa: CASSLRGRAFF
cdr3_nt: TGTGCCAGCAGTCTAAGGGGTCGAGCTTTCTTT
v_call: TRBV12-3/TRBV12-4
j_call: TRBJ1-1
clone_size: -
d_call: -